This TCR beta chain was retrieved from a study of T cell responses to AZD1222 COVID-19 vaccine. Pooled together were second doses at about 4 or about 12 weeks. Comments on this clone: Antigen specificity is unknown.

Germline CDR1 SEHNR, CDR2 FQNEAQ (reference sequence). V lost 2 bases, J lost 6 bases, and 11 bases lay in between. The CDR3 has 15 residues. Using immunoSEQ multiplex PCR, the repertoire was profiled, and TCRdb retains in-frame clones only, with some absent. The sample consists of about 140,000 clones, roughly 90% of them appearing once. General study points: Clonal diversity may have been underestimated in mostly white British donors.

This TCR was sampled from an adult who received the AZD1222 COVID-19 vaccine. This material consisted of peripheral blood, taken 28 days after the second AZD1222 dose. The V call is TRBV7-9, the J call TRBJ1-6; D gene uncertain. The CDR3 coding sequence is TGTGCCAGCAGCTTAATGGGCAGACTTAATTCACCCCTCCACTTT. Protein sequence: CASSLMGRLNSPLHF.